This T cell receptor (beta chain) appears in the sequencing data of a study of blood T cell repertoires in COVID-19. Study summary: COVID-19 samples from acute and convalescent phases originated in the United States, Italy and Spain. The analysed material was cDNA or gDNA that came from T cells, B-cell-depleted T cells, or PBMCs.

Authors' processing steps: Amplification with reference gene primers provided the estimates of nucleated cell counts. The data were produced by immunoSEQ multiplex PCR, yet TCRdb's version contains in-frame clones alone and is incomplete. The V and J calls and the clone size are those of that table, but D and trimming were determined from the DNA. The table includes hundreds of thousands of clones, about 85% detected once. The specimen was peripheral blood. The sequence derives from a man between 60 and 70 years old who had recovered from COVID-19.

CDR3 in amino acids: CASRAGVVAKNIQYF. CDR3 nucleotides: TGTGCCAGCAGGGCAGGGGTCGTAGCCAAAAACATTCAGTACTTC. J is TRBJ2-4 and V is TRBV27, with D tentatively TRBD1 (6 bases). Germline loops: CDR1 MNHEY, CDR2 SMNVEV (reference sequence). V shed 6 bases and J shed 0 bases, with 12 bases lying between them. The CDR3 is made up of 15 amino acids.